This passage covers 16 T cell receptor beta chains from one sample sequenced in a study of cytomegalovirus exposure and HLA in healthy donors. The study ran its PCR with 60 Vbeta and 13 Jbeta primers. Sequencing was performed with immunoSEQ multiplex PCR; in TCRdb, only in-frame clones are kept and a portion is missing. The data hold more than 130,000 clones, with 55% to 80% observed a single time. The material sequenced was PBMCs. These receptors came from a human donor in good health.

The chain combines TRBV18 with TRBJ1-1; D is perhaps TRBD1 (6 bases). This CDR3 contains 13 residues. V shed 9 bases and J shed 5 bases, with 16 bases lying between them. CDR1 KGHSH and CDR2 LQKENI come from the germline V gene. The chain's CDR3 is CASSRAGVTEAFF. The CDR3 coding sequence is TGTGCCAGTTCCCGGGCAGGGGTGACTGAAGCTTTCTTT.

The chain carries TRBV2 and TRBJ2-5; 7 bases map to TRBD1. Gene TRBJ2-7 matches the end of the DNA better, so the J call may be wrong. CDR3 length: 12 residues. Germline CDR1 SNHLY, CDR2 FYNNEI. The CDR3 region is CASIEGQYEQYF. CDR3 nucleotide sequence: TGTGCCAGCATTGAGGGACAGTACGAGCAGTACTTC.

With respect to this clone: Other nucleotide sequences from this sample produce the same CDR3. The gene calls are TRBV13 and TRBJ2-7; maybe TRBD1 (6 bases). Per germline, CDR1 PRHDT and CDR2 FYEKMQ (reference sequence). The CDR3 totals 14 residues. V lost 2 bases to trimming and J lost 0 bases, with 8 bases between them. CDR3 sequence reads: CASSLRGISYEQYF. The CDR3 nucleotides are TGTGCCAGCAGCTTAAGGGGGATCTCCTACGAGCAGTACTTC.

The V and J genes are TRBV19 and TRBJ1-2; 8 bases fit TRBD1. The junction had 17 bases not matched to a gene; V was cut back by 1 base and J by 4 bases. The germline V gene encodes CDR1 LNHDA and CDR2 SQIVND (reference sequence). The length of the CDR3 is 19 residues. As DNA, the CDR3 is TGTGCCAGTAGTATAGTGTCTGGGACAGGAGTCGGACCGGGCTATGGCTACACCTTC. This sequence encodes CASSIVSGTGVGPGYGYTF. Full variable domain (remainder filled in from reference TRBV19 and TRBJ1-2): DGGITQSPKYLFRKEGQNVTLSCEQNLNHDAMYWYRQDPGQGLRLIYYSQIVNDFQKGDIAEGYSVSREKKESFPLTVTSAQKNPTAFYLCASSIVSGTGVGPGYGYTFGSGTRLTVV.

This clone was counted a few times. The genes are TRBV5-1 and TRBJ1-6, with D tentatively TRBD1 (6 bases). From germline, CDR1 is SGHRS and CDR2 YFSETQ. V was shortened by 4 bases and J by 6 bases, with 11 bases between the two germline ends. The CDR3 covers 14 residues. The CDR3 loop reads CASSLGTPNSPLHF. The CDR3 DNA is TGCGCCAGCAGCCTAGGGACACCTAATTCACCCCTCCACTTT.

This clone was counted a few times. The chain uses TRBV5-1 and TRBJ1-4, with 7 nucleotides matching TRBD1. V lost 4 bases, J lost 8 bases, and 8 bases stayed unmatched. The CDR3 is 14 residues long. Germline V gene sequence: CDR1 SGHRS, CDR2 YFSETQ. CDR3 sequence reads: CASSLTGWPEKLFF. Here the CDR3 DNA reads TGCGCCAGCAGCCTGACAGGGTGGCCGGAAAAACTGTTTTTT.

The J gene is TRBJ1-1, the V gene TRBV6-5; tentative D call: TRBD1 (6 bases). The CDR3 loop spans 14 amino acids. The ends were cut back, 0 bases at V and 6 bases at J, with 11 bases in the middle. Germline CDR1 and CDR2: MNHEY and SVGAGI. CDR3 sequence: CASSYSGRGPEAFF. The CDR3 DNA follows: TGTGCCAGCAGTTACTCTGGGCGGGGGCCTGAAGCTTTCTTT.

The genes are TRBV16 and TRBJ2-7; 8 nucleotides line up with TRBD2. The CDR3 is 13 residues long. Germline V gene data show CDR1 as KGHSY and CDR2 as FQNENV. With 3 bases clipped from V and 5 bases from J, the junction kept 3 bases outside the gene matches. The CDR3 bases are TGTGCCAGCAGCCAGCCGGGGGGGGACGAGCAGTACTTC. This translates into CASSQPGGDEQYF.

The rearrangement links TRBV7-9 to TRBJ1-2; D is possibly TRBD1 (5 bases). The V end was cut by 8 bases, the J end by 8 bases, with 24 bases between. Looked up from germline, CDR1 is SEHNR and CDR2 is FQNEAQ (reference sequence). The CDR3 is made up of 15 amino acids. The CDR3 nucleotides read TGTGCCAGCGGTTGGATTGGCGGGGCAGCCGAGGGCTACACCTTC. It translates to CASGWIGGAAEGYTF. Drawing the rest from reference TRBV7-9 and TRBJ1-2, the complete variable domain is DTGVSQNPRHKITKRGQNVTFRCDPISEHNRLYWYRQTLGQGPEFLTYFQNEAQLEKSRLLSDRFSAERPKGSFSTLEIQRTEQGDSAMYLCASGWIGGAAEGYTFGSGTRLTVV.

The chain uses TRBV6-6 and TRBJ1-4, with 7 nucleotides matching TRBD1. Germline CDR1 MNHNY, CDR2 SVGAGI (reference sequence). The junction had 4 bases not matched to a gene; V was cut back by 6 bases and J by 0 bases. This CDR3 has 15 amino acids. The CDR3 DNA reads TGTGCCAGCAGGGATCAGGGGGCAACTAATGAAAAACTGTTTTTT. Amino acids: CASRDQGATNEKLFF.

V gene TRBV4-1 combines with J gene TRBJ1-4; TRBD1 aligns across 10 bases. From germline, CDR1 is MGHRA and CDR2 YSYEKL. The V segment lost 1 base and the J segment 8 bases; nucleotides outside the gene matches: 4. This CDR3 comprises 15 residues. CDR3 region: CASSQGGTGEEKLFF. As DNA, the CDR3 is TGCGCCAGCAGCCAAGGCGGGACAGGGGAGGAAAAACTGTTTTTT.

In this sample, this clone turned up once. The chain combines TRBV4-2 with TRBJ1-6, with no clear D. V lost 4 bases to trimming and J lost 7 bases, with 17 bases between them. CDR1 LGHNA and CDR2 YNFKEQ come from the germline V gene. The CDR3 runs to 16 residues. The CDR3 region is CASSLGRGNQNSPLHF. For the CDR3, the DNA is TGTGCCAGCAGCCTAGGGAGAGGAAATCAAAATTCACCCCTCCACTTT.

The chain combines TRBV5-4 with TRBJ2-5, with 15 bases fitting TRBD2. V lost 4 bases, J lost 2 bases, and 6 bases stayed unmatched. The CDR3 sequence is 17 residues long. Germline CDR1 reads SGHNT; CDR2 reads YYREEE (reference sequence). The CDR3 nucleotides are TGTGCCAGCAGCAGGCCGGGACTAGCGGGGGGTCAAGAGACCCAGTACTTC. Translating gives CASSRPGLAGGQETQYF.

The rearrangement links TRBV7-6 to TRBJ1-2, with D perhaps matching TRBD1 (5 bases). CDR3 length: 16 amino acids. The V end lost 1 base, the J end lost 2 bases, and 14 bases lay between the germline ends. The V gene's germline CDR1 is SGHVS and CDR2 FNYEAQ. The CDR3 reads CASSLGYGADNYGYTF. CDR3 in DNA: TGTGCCAGCAGCTTAGGGTATGGGGCGGACAACTATGGCTACACCTTC.

The CDR3 coding sequence is TGTGCCAGCAGTTTAGGGGGGGTCTATGGCTACACCTTC. As protein: CASSLGGVYGYTF. The chain combines TRBV28 with TRBJ1-2, with D perhaps TRBD1 (5 bases). V lost 2 bases to trimming and J lost 4 bases, with 8 bases between them. The germline V gene has CDR1 MDHEN and CDR2 SYDVKM. The CDR3 loop spans 13 amino acids.

The CDR3 loop is CASTADRASEQYF. DNA for the CDR3: TGTGCCAGCACTGCGGACAGGGCGAGCGAGCAGTACTTC. The J gene is TRBJ2-5, the V gene TRBV6-5; 8 nucleotides line up with TRBD1. The J call may be faulty, since TRBJ2-7 better matches the DNA end. The germline V gene encodes CDR1 MNHEY and CDR2 SVGAGI. The CDR3 is 13 amino acids.